Described below is a single T cell receptor beta chain sequence and its context. This clonotype has only a few counts. No cognate antigen has been identified for it. Base qualities are missing; no much larger clone stands one base away. These data belong to a study of Graves' ophthalmopathy and Graves' hyperthyroidism (dated by TCRdb to the late 2010s). Study-level background: Peripheral blood was collected at initial diagnosis, prior to any treatment. Following sample collection, hyperthyroidism patients were given methimazole at a starting dose of 30 mg daily, and ophthalmopathy patients were given high-dose intravenous methylprednisolone. The 100 discovery patients were randomly split 7:3 into training and test sets. T-cell repertoires of thyroid tissue and blood were compared in several hyperthyroidism patients. The independent validation cohort included roughly 19 hyperthyroidism patients plus 17 patients who later progressed from hyperthyroidism to ophthalmopathy. In total, 135 blood samples were TCR-sequenced: some 40 ophthalmopathy, some 75 hyperthyroidism and some 17 hyperthyroidism-to-ophthalmopathy patients. To explore V-J signatures that distinguish ophthalmopathy from hyperthyroidism, a discovery set of roughly 98 patients was enrolled, made up of approximately 45 with ophthalmopathy and some 58 with stable hyperthyroidism. TCR beta repertoire signatures were used to distinguish Graves' ophthalmopathy from Graves' hyperthyroidism and to predict progression to ophthalmopathy.

For repertoire sequencing, TCR beta CDR3 regions were amplified from RNA transcripts. The first round of RT-PCR was done with HTBI primers and the Qiagen OneStep RT-PCR kit, and was followed by a second round of multiplex PCR, then size selection and purification. Libraries were sequenced paired-end with 100 bp reads on an Illumina HiSeq2000. Per the source publication's procedure: SOAPnuke was used to process the reads, removing any read that contained adapters or uncalled bases, had a mean Phred below 15, or lacked an exact match to the constant primer or identifier. COPE v1.2.5 was used to merge high-quality paired reads. Unique nucleotide sequences were defined as clonotypes and aligned to IMGT TRB V, D and J references using MiTCR v1.1. Analysis was restricted to V-J combinations with a frequency above 0.0001, which covered about 99% of repertoires. For each V-J combination, a TCR clonal expansion and chaos score was defined as the ratio of F50 clonal expansion to chaos observed in the TCRdist matrix. Features were reduced by Welch's t-statistics and random forest to approximately 13 V-J combinations, which fed a naive Bayes classifier. Thyroid-blood repertoire similarity was quantified with the Morisita-Horn index. The public reads were run again by TCRdb, first through fastp at Q25 and then through MiXCR, and only productive beta chains were kept. A single entry per CDR3 protein holds the most common genes and DNA from its merged rows. The V and J calls and clone size come from TCRdb's table, not from the authors' own analysis. The sample profile shows 150,000 or so distinct CDR3 sequences; just under 40% of them were found once. The leading ten clones occupy less than 9.5% of the sample.

Here is what the overall study found, with its caveats: In validation, the model predicted ophthalmopathy progression with about 71% sensitivity and around 72% specificity; more than ten predicted patients were CT-confirmed with GO in a median of 6.5 months. Sample size was not predetermined statistically, and investigators were not blinded to group allocation. Most of the expanded thyroid clonotypes with a frequency above 0.001 were also detected in blood, and it was suggested that the thyroid immune response may be reflected by blood repertoires. In cross-validation, the 13-signature model distinguished ophthalmopathy from stable hyperthyroidism with nearly 90% sensitivity and around 81% specificity, while in the test set the corresponding values were about 80% and 75%.

Ophthalmopathy patients were characterized by moderately to severely active disease, a Clinical Activity Score of at least 3, a NOSPECS grade of at least 4, and a disease duration under 3 months. Patients with other autoimmune diseases, uncontrolled infections, pregnancy or lactation were excluded. Clinical symptoms, serum thyroxine, TRAb, thyroid ultrasound and orbital computed tomography formed the basis of the diagnosis. Ficoll-Paque density gradient centrifugation was used to isolate PBMCs from around 10 ml of fresh peripheral blood. Total RNA was extracted using Trizol reagent, and RNA quality was checked on an Agilent 2100 Bioanalyzer. The germline ends are 7 bases apart after V is trimmed by 5 bases and J by 0 bases. The CDR3 sequence holds 13 residues, the cysteine and phenylalanine included. Only the CDR3 DNA stays, 39 bases, in frame from base 1. CDR1 and CDR2 were assigned from the germline V gene as LGHNT and FRNRAP.

This TCR derives from a man aged 25-45 years with Graves' ophthalmopathy. Donor details come from another sample of the same person, matched by shared clones. This receptor chain uses TRBV12-5 and TRBJ1-1; the D gene remains uncertain. The sequencing sample was made of peripheral blood. The sequence in DNA is TGTGCTAGTGGTCTAGGGCTGAACACTGAAGCTTTCTTT. Its coded protein is CASGLGLNTEAFF.